This passage covers 27 T cell receptor beta chains from one sample sequenced in a study of cytomegalovirus exposure and HLA in healthy donors. PCR employed 60 Vbeta and 13 Jbeta primers. Measured with immunoSEQ multiplex PCR; TCRdb has only the in-frame clones, and not every one. The repertoire consists of about 100,000 clones, with 81% occurring once and the leading ten covering more than 2%. The sample was PBMCs. These receptors came from a man between 25 and 39 years old in good health and CMV-seronegative.

This clone was detected only once. The V call is TRBV30, the J call TRBJ2-7; the match to TRBD1 covers 10 bases. CDR3 length: 13 residues. The V gene end was trimmed by 1 base and the J gene end by 6 bases; junction bases not matched to a gene: 3. Germline CDR1 GTSNPN, CDR2 SVGIG (reference sequence). The CDR3 loop is CAWSAGQGSEQYF. DNA of the CDR3: TGTGCCTGGAGTGCGGGACAGGGGAGCGAGCAGTACTTC.

The chain has TRBV4-1 and TRBJ2-2; 10 nucleotides agree with TRBD2. Germline loops: CDR1 MGHRA, CDR2 YSYEKL. The CDR3 contains 15 residues. Trimming removed 7 bases from V and 8 bases from J; junction bases left unmatched: 10. This chain's CDR3 is CASTSLAGPPGELFF. The CDR3 DNA sequence: TGCGCCAGCACCTCACTAGCGGGGCCACCTGGGGAGCTGTTTTTT.

The chain uses TRBV21-1 and TRBJ2-7; TRBD2, the table's D call, was not compared with the DNA. TRBV21-1 is listed as a pseudogene. The CDR3 extends over 13 amino acids. CDR3 DNA: TGTGCCAGCTCGCTCCATAGCTCCTACGAGCAGTACTTC. It is translated as CASSLHSSYEQYF.

A single count supports this clone. This chain uses TRBV2 with TRBJ1-2, with a weak D call TRBD1 (6 bases). The germline CDR1 and CDR2 sequences are SNHLY and FYNNEI. This CDR3 spans 16 amino acids. V was clipped by 2 bases and J by 7 bases, with 20 bases between them. CDR3 bases: TGTGCCAGCAGTGAATTACCCCCGCAGGGGTTCAGTGGCTACACCTTC. It translates to CASSELPPQGFSGYTF.

The chain joins TRBV7-8 to TRBJ2-7; 8 bases line up with TRBD2. The V and J ends lost 3 bases and 6 bases, in that order; junction bases with no gene match: 10. CDR3 length: 15 residues. The germline V gene has CDR1 SGHVS and CDR2 FQNEAQ. DNA for the CDR3: TGTGCCAGCAGCTTCCGGGAGGGTTCGGCTGTCGAGCAGTACTTC. Amino acids: CASSFREGSAVEQYF.

The J gene is TRBJ1-1, the V gene TRBV5-1; TRBD1 is a possible D gene (5 bases). The CDR3 covers 14 residues. V lost 3 bases, J lost 2 bases, and 11 bases lay in between. The germline V gene encodes CDR1 SGHRS and CDR2 YFSETQ. The CDR3 region is CASSYAGPNTEAFF. The CDR3 DNA sequence: TGCGCCAGCAGCTACGCGGGACCTAACACTGAAGCTTTCTTT. The variable domain in full, completed from reference TRBV5-1 and TRBJ1-1, reads KAGVTQTPRYLIKTRGQQVTLSCSPISGHRSVSWYQQTPGQGLQFLFEYFSETQRNKGNFPGRFSGRQFSNSRSEMNVSTLELGDSALYLCASSYAGPNTEAFFGQGTRLTVV.

V and J are TRBV30 and TRBJ2-5, with 9 bases matching TRBD1. The CDR3 extends over 15 amino acids. With V trimmed by 2 bases and J by 4 bases, 8 bases remained unmatched. Germline lookup yields CDR1 GTSNPN and CDR2 SVGIG (reference sequence). This CDR3 reads CAWSLGRTGVETQYF. CDR3 DNA: TGTGCCTGGAGTTTAGGACGGACAGGGGTAGAGACCCAGTACTTC.

The chain combines TRBV13 with TRBJ1-4; possible D gene TRBD1, 5 bases. This CDR3 is 15 amino acids long. Deletions cut 1 base from V and 5 bases from J, with 11 bases between. Looked up from germline, CDR1 is PRHDT and CDR2 is FYEKMQ (reference sequence). The CDR3 DNA follows: TGTGCCAGCAGCTTAGCCACAGGCAAGAATGAAAAACTGTTTTTT. Protein: CASSLATGKNEKLFF.

The chain employs TRBV5-3 and TRBJ1-4; a possible D gene is TRBD1 (5 bases). TRBV5-3 is annotated as an ORF whose role is uncertain. V lost 2 bases, J lost 7 bases, and 12 bases lay in between. There are 14 residues in the CDR3. The CDR3 region has the DNA TGTGCCAGAAGCTTTGGGGGGAAAGGTGAAAAACTGTTTTTT. Protein sequence: CARSFGGKGEKLFF.

The chain carries TRBV4-2 and TRBJ2-5; 13 bases match TRBD2. CDR1 is LGHNA, CDR2 YNFKEQ, per germline. J was trimmed by 5 bases and V by 6 bases; bases with no gene match: 6. CDR3 size: 15 residues. The CDR3: CASSPSGLAGETQYF. Written as DNA, the CDR3 is TGTGCCAGCAGTCCTTCGGGACTAGCGGGGGAGACCCAGTACTTC.

V gene TRBV14 combines with J gene TRBJ1-1, with a weak D call TRBD1 (6 bases). Germline CDR1 SGHDN, CDR2 FVKESK. Trimming took 3 bases from V and 5 from J, leaving 10 bases between them. CDR3 length: 13 amino acids. CDR3 coding DNA: TGTGCCAGCAGCCAGACAGGAAATACTGAAGCTTTCTTT. It specifies CASSQTGNTEAFF.

The rearrangement links TRBV6-1 to TRBJ1-2; D gene uncertain. The V gene lost 8 bases and the J gene lost 8 bases, with 15 bases spanning the gap. The CDR3 runs 12 residues. Germline CDR1 MNHNS, CDR2 SASEGT. The CDR3 protein is CASFGELGGYTF. The CDR3 DNA follows: TGTGCCAGCTTTGGGGAGTTGGGCGGCTACACCTTC.

V usage is TRBV7-8 and J usage is TRBJ1-3; D is uncertain. The germline gives CDR1 SGHVS, CDR2 FQNEAQ. The CDR3 is 17 amino acids. V was shortened by 1 base and J by 0 bases, with 13 bases between the two germline ends. The CDR3 DNA is TGTGCCAGCAGCTTAGTCCGGGCGGGAACCTCTGGAAACACCATATATTTT. It codes for CASSLVRAGTSGNTIYF.

The genes are TRBV28 and TRBJ1-1, with 8 positions matching TRBD1. The germline CDR1 and CDR2 sequences are MDHEN and SYDVKM. Trimming took 5 bases from V and 5 from J; bases not matched to a gene: 7. CDR3 length equals 14 residues. The CDR3 loop is CASSPWDRNTEAFF. The CDR3 DNA follows: TGTGCCAGCAGTCCATGGGACAGGAATACTGAAGCTTTCTTT.

The rearrangement joins TRBV30 to TRBJ1-2; 10 bases fit TRBD1. V was pared by 6 bases and J by 6 bases, with 10 bases of the junction left unmatched. Germline-derived CDR1 and CDR2 are GTSNPN and SVGIG (reference sequence). This CDR3 spans 14 amino acids. CDR3 DNA: TGTGCCTGTACCCCGGGACAGGGGTGGGATGGCTACACCTTC. Translated, it gives CACTPGQGWDGYTF.

V usage is TRBV5-4 and J usage is TRBJ1-2, with D tentatively TRBD1 (6 bases). V was trimmed by 3 bases and J by 8 bases, leaving 23 bases between them. Germline V gene data show CDR1 as SGHNT and CDR2 as YYREEE (reference sequence). The CDR3 contains 16 residues. CDR3 residues: CASSSLVSGGARGYTF. In DNA form, the CDR3 reads TGTGCCAGCAGCTCCCTCGTGTCGGGGGGGGCGCGCGGCTACACCTTC. Full variable domain (outside the CDR3, taken from reference TRBV5-4 and TRBJ1-2): ETGVTQSPTHLIKTRGQQVTLRCSSQSGHNTVSWYQQALGQGPQFIFQYYREEENGRGNFPPRFSGLQFPNYSSELNVNALELDDSALYLCASSSLVSGGARGYTFGSGTRLTVV.

The chain recombines TRBV7-8 with TRBJ2-7; D possibly corresponds to TRBD2 (5 bases). Germline lookup yields CDR1 SGHVS and CDR2 FQNEAQ. Trimming took off 6 bases at V and 0 bases at J, with 15 bases between the two ends. CDR3 length: 15 amino acids. CDR3 bases: TGTGCCAGCAGTTCTCCCGGGGAACACTCCTACGAGCAGTACTTC. It encodes CASSSPGEHSYEQYF.

CDR3 protein: CASSLDVNGGELFF. In nucleotides, the CDR3 is TGTGCCAGTAGTCTCGATGTGAACGGCGGGGAGCTGTTTTTT. The chain recombines TRBV19 with TRBJ2-2; unclear D gene. This CDR3 contains 14 residues. Trimming took 5 bases from V and 7 from J, leaving 14 bases between them. Germline V lookup: CDR1 LNHDA, CDR2 SQIVND (reference sequence).

This sequence joins TRBV19 and TRBJ2-1; D is uncertain. Trimming took 7 bases from V and 0 from J, leaving 10 bases between them. From germline, CDR1 is LNHDA and CDR2 SQIVND (reference sequence). CDR3 length: 14 residues. CDR3 coding DNA: TGTGCCAGTACAGGTTCTTCCTCCTACAATGAGCAGTTCTTC. Its translation is CASTGSSSYNEQFF.

The chain recombines TRBV7-8 with TRBJ2-7; 8 bases are shared with TRBD1. Trimming took 3 bases from V and 7 from J; bases not matched to a gene: 8. Germline V lookup: CDR1 SGHVS, CDR2 FQNEAQ. The CDR3 totals 14 residues. The DNA of the CDR3 is TGTGCCAGCAGCTTTGGGACAGGAGACCTGGAGCAGTACTTC. The encoded protein is CASSFGTGDLEQYF.

The V and J genes are TRBV6-5 and TRBJ2-7, with D maybe TRBD1 (6 bases). Germline V gene lookup returns CDR1 MNHEY and CDR2 SVGAGI. This CDR3 has 14 residues. V was trimmed by 2 bases and J by 2 bases, leaving 10 bases between them. The CDR3 region is CASSYGGVTYEQYF. In nucleotides, the CDR3 is TGTGCCAGCAGTTACGGGGGCGTTACCTACGAGCAGTACTTC.

The rearrangement links TRBV5-6 to TRBJ2-7; TRBD2 is a possible D gene (5 bases). This CDR3 spans 13 amino acids. The germline CDR1 and CDR2 sequences are SGHDT and YYEEEE. V was shortened by 4 bases and J by 1 base, with 9 bases between the two germline ends. CDR3 in DNA: TGTGCCAGCAGCCGGGGATCTTCCTACGAGCAGTACTTC. This sequence encodes CASSRGSSYEQYF.

The gene calls are TRBV5-1 and TRBJ2-1, with D possibly matching TRBD1 (5 bases). Germline V lookup: CDR1 SGHRS, CDR2 YFSETQ. V lost 5 bases, J lost 5 bases, and 11 bases lay in between. This CDR3 contains 13 residues. CDR3 DNA: TGCGCCAGCAGACTGGGGCCACACAATGAGCAGTTCTTC. Protein product: CASRLGPHNEQFF.

The J gene is TRBJ2-2, the V gene TRBV7-6; tentative D call: TRBD1 (5 bases). The CDR3 has 15 residues. Germline CDR1 and CDR2: SGHVS and FNYEAQ. V was trimmed by 1 base and J by 0 bases, leaving 6 bases between them. The DNA of the CDR3 is TGTGCCAGCAGCTTAGGGGGCGCGAACACCGGGGAGCTGTTTTTT. Translated, it gives CASSLGGANTGELFF. Full variable domain (rest looked up from reference TRBV7-6 and TRBJ2-2): GAGVSQSPRYKVTKRGQDVALRCDPISGHVSLYWYRQALGQGPEFLTYFNYEAQQDKSGLPNDRFSAERPEGSISTLTIQRTEQRDSAMYRCASSLGGANTGELFFGEGSRLTVL.

The V gene is TRBV9, the J gene TRBJ2-7, with a tentative D call TRBD1 (6 bases). With 3 bases removed from V and 5 bases from J, the gap between germline ends came to 15 bases. Germline V CDR1 and CDR2: SGDLS, YYNGEE. The CDR3 runs to 14 residues. The CDR3 sequence: CASSGGGRHHEQYF. For the CDR3, the DNA is TGTGCCAGCAGCGGTGGGGGCCGACACCACGAGCAGTACTTC.

This chain joins TRBV7-8 and TRBJ2-3, with a possible D match to TRBD2 (5 bases). Germline CDR1 SGHVS, CDR2 FQNEAQ. This CDR3 has 15 amino acids. Trimming stripped 5 bases from V and 2 bases from J, with 14 bases between. CDR3 nucleotides: TGTGCCAGCAGCCCCATCAGCGGTTACACAGATACGCAGTATTTT. It codes for CASSPISGYTDTQYF.

V is TRBV7-9 and J is TRBJ2-1, with D unclear. CDR1 and CDR2 from the germline V gene are SEHNR and FQNEAQ (reference sequence). The length of the CDR3 is 14 residues. The V and J ends lost 7 bases and 0 bases respectively, with 10 bases between them. CDR3 nucleotides: TGTGCCAGCACGTTGGAGAGCTCCTACAATGAGCAGTTCTTC. Its translation is CASTLESSYNEQFF.